This T cell receptor beta chain was captured in a study of T cells in localized non-small cell lung cancer. Study-level results: Across samples, adjacent lung featured a median roughly 50 of the top 100 tumor clones.

The assay was immunoSEQ multiplex PCR, and TCRdb's table has in-frame clones only and misses some. The sample includes 3,000 or so clones, 33% of them seen just once. This clone came up a few times. Its cognate antigen is unknown. V dropped 3 bases and J dropped 2 bases, with 9 bases sitting between them. CDR1 is GTSNPN and CDR2 is SVGIG in the germline V gene (reference sequence). There are 13 residues in the CDR3. Material: normal lung tissue next to the tumor, obtained before any cancer treatment. The sequence derives from a male donor aged 60 or older with stage I squamous cell lung carcinoma. V gene TRBV30 combines with J gene TRBJ2-3, with D tentatively TRBD1 or TRBD2 (5 bases each). CDR3 residues: CAWSEGLTDTQYF. The CDR3 DNA follows: TGTGCCTGGAGCGAGGGGCTCACAGATACGCAGTATTTT.